These 16 T cell receptor beta chains came from one sample sequenced in a study of Ad26.COV2.S vaccination and SARS-CoV-2 variants. Treatment given: roughly 18 received Ad26.COV2.S at low or high dose, single or two shots; several received placebo; per-sample allocation not given. Samples came from day 63 after the first vaccine or placebo injection. Generated by immunoSEQ multiplex PCR, the TCRdb table keeps only in-frame clones and is missing some. The repertoire includes over 200,000 clones, approximately 87% of them detected once, and about 11% sits in the top ten. Sequences were derived from peripheral blood, sampled in a trial of Ad26.COV2.S vaccine versus placebo. The receptors were gathered from a person aged 18-60 years who received the Ad26.COV2.S COVID-19 vaccine or a placebo.

This chain connects TRBV27 to TRBJ2-3, with TRBD2 matching 10 bases. V lost 5 bases and J lost 6; bases outside the gene matches: 8. This CDR3 contains 15 residues. Germline V lookup: CDR1 MNHEY, CDR2 SMNVEV (reference sequence). The CDR3 region is CASSDLGLAPDTQYF. CDR3 in DNA: TGTGCCAGCAGTGACTTGGGACTAGCGCCTGATACGCAGTATTTT.

This clone occurred a few times. The rearrangement links TRBV25-1 to TRBJ2-5; 12 nucleotides align to TRBD1. The junction had 13 bases not matched to a gene; V was cut back by 4 bases and J by 10 bases. From germline, CDR1 is MGHDK and CDR2 SYGVNS. The CDR3 runs to 16 residues. The CDR3: CASSGPPGQGARIQYF. The CDR3 nucleotides read TGTGCCAGCAGTGGGCCTCCGGGACAGGGGGCGAGGATCCAGTACTTC. Looking up the rest from reference TRBV25-1 and TRBJ2-5 gives the full variable domain: EADIYQTPRYLVIGTGKKITLECSQTMGHDKMYWYQQDPGMELHLIHYSYGVNSTEKGDLSSESTVSRIRTEHFPLTLESARPSHTSQYLCASSGPPGQGARIQYFGPGTRLLVL.

The rearrangement joins TRBV2 to TRBJ2-1; D may correspond to TRBD1 or TRBD2 (5 bases each). The V and J ends lost 6 bases and 4 bases respectively, with 13 bases between them. This CDR3 has 14 amino acids. Germline values: CDR1 SNHLY, CDR2 FYNNEI. CDR3 in DNA: TGTGCCAGCAGCGGGGACCTTACTTACAATGAGCAGTTCTTC. It codes for CASSGDLTYNEQFF.

The V gene is TRBV6-2 or TRBV6-3, the J gene TRBJ2-1; a weak D match, TRBD2 (5 bases). The V gene's germline CDR1 is MNHEY and CDR2 SVGEGT. There are 14 residues in the CDR3. The V gene lost 6 bases and the J gene lost 7 bases, with 16 bases spanning the gap. The CDR3 bases are TGTGCCAGCAGCCGGATTCAGACGGGGAATGAGCAGTTCTTC. Residues: CASSRIQTGNEQFF.

The CDR3 DNA reads TGTGCCATCAACGGAGGCGGGGACAGCACAGATACGCAGTATTTT. It codes for CAINGGGDSTDTQYF. The V and J genes are TRBV10-3 and TRBJ2-3, with a possible D match to TRBD2 (6 bases). The germline CDR1 and CDR2 sequences are ENHRY and SYGVKD. V lost 7 bases, J lost 0 bases, and 14 bases lay in between. The CDR3 covers 15 residues.

V is TRBV6-2 or TRBV6-3 and J is TRBJ2-3; TRBD2 agrees at 12 bases. The CDR3 runs to 18 residues. V lost 2 bases and J lost 3; bases outside the gene matches: 9. The germline CDR1 and CDR2 sequences are MNHEY and SVGEGT. The CDR3 sequence is CASSYPLTSGGLTDTQYF. The CDR3 region has the DNA TGTGCCAGCAGTTACCCTCTGACTAGCGGGGGTCTAACAGATACGCAGTATTTT.

This chain connects TRBV7-3 to TRBJ2-5; 10 positions match TRBD2. The germline V gene has CDR1 SGHTA and CDR2 FQGTGA. The CDR3 consists of 15 residues. Trimming took 6 bases from V and 5 from J; bases not matched to a gene: 9. The CDR3 DNA is TGTGCCAGCAGTAAAGCGGGGGGGCCCTATGAGACCCAGTACTTC. Its translation: CASSKAGGPYETQYF.

CDR3 residues: CASGFSNYGYTF. In DNA form, the CDR3 reads TGTGCTAGTGGTTTTTCTAACTATGGCTACACCTTC. The V call is TRBV12-5, the J call TRBJ1-2, with D unresolved. This CDR3 spans 12 amino acids. Trimming took off 3 bases at V and 0 bases at J, with 2 bases between the two ends. The germline CDR1 and CDR2 sequences are LGHNT and FRNRAP.

The rearrangement links TRBV30 to TRBJ2-3; TRBD1 aligns across 8 bases. Per germline, CDR1 GTSNPN and CDR2 SVGIG (reference sequence). After removal of 5 bases from V and 3 bases from J, the junction contained 4 bases not matched to a gene. The CDR3 extends over 13 amino acids. CDR3 sequence (DNA): TGTGCCTGGTACAGGGGGAGGACAGATACGCAGTATTTT. It yields the protein CAWYRGRTDTQYF.

The chain combines TRBV28 with TRBJ2-5, with D maybe TRBD1 (5 bases). V was cut by 6 bases and J by 7 bases, with 18 bases left in between. This CDR3 is 14 amino acids long. In germline, CDR1 is MDHEN, CDR2 SYDVKM. CDR3 bases: TGTGCCAGCAGCCCTTGGGGTACGCAGGGGACCCAGTACTTC. This translates into CASSPWGTQGTQYF.

J is TRBJ2-7 and V is TRBV19; 8 bases are shared with TRBD2. The CDR3 is 14 residues long. Trimming cost V 5 bases and J 5 bases; bases outside gene matches: 8. CDR1 and CDR2 (germline): LNHDA, SQIVND (reference sequence). CDR3 DNA sequence: TGTGCCAGTAGTCTCGGGACTAGGTCTGACGAGCAGTACTTC. This gives the protein CASSLGTRSDEQYF.

V usage is TRBV4-1 and J usage is TRBJ2-3, with 9 bases identical to TRBD2. This CDR3 is built from 16 residues. Trimming cost V 1 base and J 7 bases; bases outside gene matches: 9. The V gene's germline CDR1 is MGHRA and CDR2 YSYEKL. CDR3 in amino acids: CASSQASGGGVNTQYF. CDR3 DNA: TGCGCCAGCAGCCAAGCATCGGGCGGGGGGGTCAATACGCAGTATTTT.

The chain has TRBV28 and TRBJ1-2, with D possibly being TRBD1 (5 bases). This CDR3 region has 14 residues. Between the trimmed V and J ends, which lost 7 bases and 5 bases, there was a span of 17 bases. Germline lookup yields CDR1 MDHEN and CDR2 SYDVKM. The CDR3 is CASTRNQGKYGYTF. In DNA, the CDR3 is TGTGCCAGCACCCGGAACCAGGGAAAATATGGCTACACCTTC.

The chain carries TRBV11-2 and TRBJ1-2; D perhaps matches TRBD1 (6 bases). V was trimmed by 5 bases and J by 0 bases, leaving 25 bases between them. The CDR3 consists of 19 residues. Per the germline V gene, CDR1 is SGHAT and CDR2 is FQNNGV. The CDR3 DNA reads TGTGCCAGCAGCCCTGGGACCCCGACAGGCGGCGCACCTAACTATGGCTACACCTTC. It translates to CASSPGTPTGGAPNYGYTF.

The chain couples TRBV28 to TRBJ1-5, with D possibly TRBD1 on 5 matching bases. This CDR3 is 14 amino acids long. Germline CDR1 is MDHEN and CDR2 is SYDVKM. Deletions cut 8 bases from V and 0 bases from J, with 11 bases between. CDR3: CASAWGSSNQPQHF. The CDR3 DNA sequence: TGTGCCAGCGCCTGGGGGTCTAGCAATCAGCCCCAGCATTTT.

The J gene is TRBJ2-7, the V gene TRBV5-6; D gene ambiguous. The CDR3 has 15 residues. Trimming removed 4 bases at V and 0 bases at J, with 14 bases between. Germline CDR1 is SGHDT and CDR2 is YYEEEE. The CDR3 region has the DNA TGTGCCAGCAGCCCCAAGTCACCAATCTCCTACGAGCAGTACTTC. This gives the protein CASSPKSPISYEQYF.